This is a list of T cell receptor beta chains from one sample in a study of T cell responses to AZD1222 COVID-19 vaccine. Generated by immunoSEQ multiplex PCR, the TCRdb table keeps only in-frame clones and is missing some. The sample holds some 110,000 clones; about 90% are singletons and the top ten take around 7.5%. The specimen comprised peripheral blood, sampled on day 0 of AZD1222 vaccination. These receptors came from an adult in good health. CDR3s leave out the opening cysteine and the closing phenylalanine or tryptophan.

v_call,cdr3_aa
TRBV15,ATSSEQGTSMYNTEAF
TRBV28,ASSLGSLSYNEQF
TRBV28,ASSPMVGSTEAF
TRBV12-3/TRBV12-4,ASGGLYNEKLF
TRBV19,ASTPISRTDNQPQH
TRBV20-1,SAGMGLTQY
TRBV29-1,SVLEIFNTGELF
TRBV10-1,ASSPGLAGGSDEQF
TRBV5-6,ASSHYDRLNNEQF
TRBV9,ASSSGGLPLH
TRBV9,ASSLYGYGYT
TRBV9,ASSPMSGGAVTGELF